This T cell receptor beta chain was documented in a study of chemoradiotherapy in HPV16-positive cancers. Whole-study findings and limits: HPV-responsive T-cell expansion during chemoradiotherapy was linked to improved recurrence-free survival in HPV16-positive patients. The functional HPV-specific definition rests on just a couple of HPV16-positive patients. Candidate HPV-specific clones and E7-related TCR motifs grew in tumor during treatment.

Repeated repertoire sampling spanned the course of chemoradiotherapy. Profiling relied on immunoSEQ multiplex PCR, and the TCRdb table lists in-frame clones only, not all of them. The sample holds 8,500 to 10,000 clones; over 65% are singletons and the top ten take 9% to 10%. Concerning this clone itself: What it binds is unknown.

With V trimmed by 4 bases and J by 2 bases, 7 bases remained unmatched. CDR3 length equals 15 residues. This TCR was sampled from a human donor with HPV-associated anogenital cancer. Collection took place from a patient who underwent chemoradiotherapy. The J gene is TRBJ1-2, the V gene TRBV5-3; 8 bases agree with TRBD1. TRBV5-3 is noted as an ORF with a role that remains uncertain. CDR3 DNA sequence: TGTGCCAGAAGCCCTAAAGGACAGGGAAACTATGGCTACACCTTC. This encodes CARSPKGQGNYGYTF.